This record concerns one TCR beta chain sequence. This sample was included in a study of T cell clonotyping in hematopoietic cell transplantation. V lost 3 bases, J lost 3 bases, and 11 bases lay in between. This CDR3 comprises 14 residues. The germline V gene has CDR1 ENHRY and CDR2 SYGVKD. The data were produced by immunoSEQ multiplex PCR, yet TCRdb's version contains in-frame clones alone and is incomplete. The table records some 6,500 clones, 80% to 90% of them present only once. The material was PBMCs, obtained 100 days after allogeneic stem cell transplant. The chain recombines TRBV10-3 with TRBJ1-2; TRBD1 is a possible D gene (6 bases). The receptor's source is a male patient in his fifties who had an allogeneic stem cell transplant from a related donor, so the T cells may come from the graft donor. Some clones in this sample may be carry-over from other donors' samples. The CDR3 DNA sequence: TGTGCCATCAGTGAAACAGGGTCAGACTATGGCTACACCTTC. Encoded protein: CAISETGSDYGYTF.